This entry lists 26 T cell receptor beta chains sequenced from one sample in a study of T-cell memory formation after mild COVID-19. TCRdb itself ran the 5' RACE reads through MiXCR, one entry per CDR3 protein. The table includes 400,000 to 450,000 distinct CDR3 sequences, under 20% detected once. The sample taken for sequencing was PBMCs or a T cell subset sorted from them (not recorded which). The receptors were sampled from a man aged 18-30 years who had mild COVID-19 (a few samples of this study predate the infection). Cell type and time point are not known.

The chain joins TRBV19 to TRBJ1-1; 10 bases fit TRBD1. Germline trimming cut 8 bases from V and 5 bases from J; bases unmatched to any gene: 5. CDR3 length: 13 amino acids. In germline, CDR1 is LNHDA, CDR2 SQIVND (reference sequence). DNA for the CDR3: TGTGCCAGTCCATGGGGACAGGGGACTGAAGCTTTCTTT. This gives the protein CASPWGQGTEAFF.

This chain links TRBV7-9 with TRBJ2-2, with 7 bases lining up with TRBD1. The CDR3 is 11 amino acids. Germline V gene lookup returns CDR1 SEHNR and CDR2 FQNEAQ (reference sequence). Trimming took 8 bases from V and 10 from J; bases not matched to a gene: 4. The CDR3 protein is CASLEGAELFF. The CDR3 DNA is TGTGCCAGCCTAGAGGGGGCGGAGCTGTTTTTT.

Here the CDR3 DNA reads TGTGCCAGCAGCTTAGGGACAGCACTCTCCTACGAGCAGTACTTC. Its protein product is CASSLGTALSYEQYF. This sequence joins TRBV11-2 and TRBJ2-7; perhaps TRBD1 as D (6 bases). CDR3 size: 15 residues. Germline assignment: CDR1 SGHAT and CDR2 FQNNGV. The V end lost 1 base, the J end lost 0 bases, and 10 bases lay between the germline ends. Together with reference TRBV11-2 and TRBJ2-7, the CDR3 gives the full variable domain: EAGVAQSPRYKIIEKRQSVAFWCNPISGHATLYWYQQILGQGPKLLIQFQNNGVVDDSQLPKDRFSAERLKGVDSTLKIQPAKLEDSAVYLCASSLGTALSYEQYFGPGTRLTVT.

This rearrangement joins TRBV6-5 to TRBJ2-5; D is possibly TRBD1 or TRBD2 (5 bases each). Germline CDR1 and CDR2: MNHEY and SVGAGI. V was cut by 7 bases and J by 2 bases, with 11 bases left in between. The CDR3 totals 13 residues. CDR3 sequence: CASTEGLQETQYF. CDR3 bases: TGTGCCAGCACCGAGGGGCTGCAAGAGACCCAGTACTTC.

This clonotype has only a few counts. DNA for the CDR3: TGTGCCAGCAGCCAGGACAGGCTTTACGGCAATCAGCCCCAGCATTTT. Its translation is CASSQDRLYGNQPQHF. The genes are TRBV6-5 and TRBJ1-5; 7 bases agree with TRBD1. The CDR3 spans 16 residues. In germline, CDR1 is MNHEY, CDR2 SVGAGI. V dropped 6 bases and J dropped 2; count of bases not matched to a gene: 10.

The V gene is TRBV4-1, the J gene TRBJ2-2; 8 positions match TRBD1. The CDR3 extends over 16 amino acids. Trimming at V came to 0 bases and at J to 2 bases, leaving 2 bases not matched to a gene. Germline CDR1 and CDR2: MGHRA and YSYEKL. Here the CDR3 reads CASSQDGTGNTGELFF. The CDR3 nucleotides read TGCGCCAGCAGCCAAGACGGGACAGGCAACACCGGGGAGCTGTTTTTT.

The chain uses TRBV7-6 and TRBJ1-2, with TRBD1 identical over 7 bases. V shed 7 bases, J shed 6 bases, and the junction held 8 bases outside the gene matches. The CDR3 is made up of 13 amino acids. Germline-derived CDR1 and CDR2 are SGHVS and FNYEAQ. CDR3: CASKKTGWDGYTF. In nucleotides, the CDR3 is TGTGCCAGCAAAAAGACAGGGTGGGATGGCTACACCTTC.

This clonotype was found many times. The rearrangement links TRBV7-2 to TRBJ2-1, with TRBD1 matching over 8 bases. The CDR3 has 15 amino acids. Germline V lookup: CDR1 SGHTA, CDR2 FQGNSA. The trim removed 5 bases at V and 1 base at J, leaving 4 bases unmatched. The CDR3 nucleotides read TGTGCCAGCAGCCCACGGACAGGGTCCTACAATGAGCAGTTCTTC. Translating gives CASSPRTGSYNEQFF.

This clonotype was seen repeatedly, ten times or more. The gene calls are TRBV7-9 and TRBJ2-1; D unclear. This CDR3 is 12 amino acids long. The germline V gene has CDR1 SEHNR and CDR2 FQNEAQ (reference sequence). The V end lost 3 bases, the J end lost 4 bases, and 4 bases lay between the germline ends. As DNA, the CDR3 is TGTGCCAGCAGCTTCCAGTACAATGAGCAGTTCTTC. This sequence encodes CASSFQYNEQFF.

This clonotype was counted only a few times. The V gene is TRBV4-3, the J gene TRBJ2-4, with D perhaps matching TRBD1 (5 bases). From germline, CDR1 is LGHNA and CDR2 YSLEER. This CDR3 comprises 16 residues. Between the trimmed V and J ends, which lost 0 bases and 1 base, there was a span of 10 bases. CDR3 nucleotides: TGCGCCAGCAGCCAAGAACGGGCAGGGGCCAAAAACATTCAGTACTTC. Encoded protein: CASSQERAGAKNIQYF.

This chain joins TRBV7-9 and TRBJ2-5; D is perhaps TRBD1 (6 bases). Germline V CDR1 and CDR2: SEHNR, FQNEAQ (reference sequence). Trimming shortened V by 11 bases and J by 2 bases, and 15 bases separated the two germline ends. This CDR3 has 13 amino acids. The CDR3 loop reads CALGATPQETQYF. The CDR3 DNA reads TGTGCCCTGGGGGCGACCCCTCAAGAGACCCAGTACTTC.

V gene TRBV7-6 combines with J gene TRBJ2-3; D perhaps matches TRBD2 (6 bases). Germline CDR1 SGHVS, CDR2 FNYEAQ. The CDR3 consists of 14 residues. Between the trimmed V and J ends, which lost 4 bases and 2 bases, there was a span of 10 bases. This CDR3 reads CASSSGLFTDTQYF. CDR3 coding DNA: TGTGCCAGCAGCTCGGGACTCTTCACAGATACGCAGTATTTT.

The CDR3 DNA is TGTGCCAGCAGTTACTCGTTTTTAGCAAAAACCTACGAGCAGTACTTC. Residues: CASSYSFLAKTYEQYF. The gene calls are TRBV6-5 and TRBJ2-7; no definite D call. The germline CDR1 and CDR2 sequences are MNHEY and SVGAGI. CDR3 length: 16 amino acids. With 0 bases removed from V and 2 bases from J, the gap between germline ends came to 14 bases.

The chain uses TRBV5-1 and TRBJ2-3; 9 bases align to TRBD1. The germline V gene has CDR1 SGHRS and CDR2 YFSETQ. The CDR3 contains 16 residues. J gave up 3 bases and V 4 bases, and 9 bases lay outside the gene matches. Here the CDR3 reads CASSPGTGRVTDTQYF. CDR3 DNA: TGCGCCAGCAGCCCAGGGACAGGGAGGGTGACAGATACGCAGTATTTT.

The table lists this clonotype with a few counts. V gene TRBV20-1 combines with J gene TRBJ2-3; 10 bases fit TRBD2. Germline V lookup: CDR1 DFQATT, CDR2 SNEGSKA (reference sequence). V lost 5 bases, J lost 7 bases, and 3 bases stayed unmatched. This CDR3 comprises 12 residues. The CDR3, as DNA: TGCAGTGCTCATAGCGGGGGGAATACGCAGTATTTT. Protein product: CSAHSGGNTQYF.

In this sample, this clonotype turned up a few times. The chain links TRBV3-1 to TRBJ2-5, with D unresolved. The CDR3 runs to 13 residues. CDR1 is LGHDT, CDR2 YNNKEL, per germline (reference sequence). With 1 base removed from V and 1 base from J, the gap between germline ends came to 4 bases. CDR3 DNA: TGTGCCAGCAGCCAAGGTCCCCAAGAGACCCAGTACTTC. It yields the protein CASSQGPQETQYF.

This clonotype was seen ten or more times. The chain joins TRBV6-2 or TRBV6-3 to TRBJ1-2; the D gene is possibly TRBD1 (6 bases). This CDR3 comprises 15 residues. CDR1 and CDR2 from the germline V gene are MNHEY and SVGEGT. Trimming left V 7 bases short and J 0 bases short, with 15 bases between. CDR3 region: CASNWDTKSNYGYTF. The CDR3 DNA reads TGTGCCAGCAACTGGGACACGAAGTCTAACTATGGCTACACCTTC.

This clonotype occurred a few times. CDR3 nucleotides: TGTGCCAGCAGCCACGGGACTAGCCGAGGGACCCAGTACTTC. This translates into CASSHGTSRGTQYF. This rearrangement joins TRBV7-2 to TRBJ2-5; 9 positions match TRBD2. CDR1 and CDR2 from the germline V gene are SGHTA and FQGNSA. The CDR3 is 14 amino acids. Trimming took 5 bases from V and 7 from J; bases not matched to a gene: 8.

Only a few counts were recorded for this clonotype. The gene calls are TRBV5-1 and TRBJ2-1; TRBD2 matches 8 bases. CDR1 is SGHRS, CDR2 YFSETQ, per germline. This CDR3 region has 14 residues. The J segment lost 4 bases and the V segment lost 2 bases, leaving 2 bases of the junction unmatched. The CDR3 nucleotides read TGCGCCAGCAGCTTTGCGGGGGGTTACAATGAGCAGTTCTTC. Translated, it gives CASSFAGGYNEQFF.

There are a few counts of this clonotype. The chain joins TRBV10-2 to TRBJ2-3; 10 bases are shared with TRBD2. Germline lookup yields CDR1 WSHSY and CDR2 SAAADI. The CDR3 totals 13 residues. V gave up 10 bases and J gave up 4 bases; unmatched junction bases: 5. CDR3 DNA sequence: TGCGCCACCACAAGCGGGGGGGCAGATACGCAGTATTTT. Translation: CATTSGGADTQYF.

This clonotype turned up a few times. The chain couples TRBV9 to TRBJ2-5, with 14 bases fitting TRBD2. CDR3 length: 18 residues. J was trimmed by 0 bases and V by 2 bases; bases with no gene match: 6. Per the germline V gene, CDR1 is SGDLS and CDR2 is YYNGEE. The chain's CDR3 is CASSVGTSGGWYQETQYF. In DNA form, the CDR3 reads TGTGCCAGCAGCGTCGGGACTAGCGGGGGATGGTACCAAGAGACCCAGTACTTC.

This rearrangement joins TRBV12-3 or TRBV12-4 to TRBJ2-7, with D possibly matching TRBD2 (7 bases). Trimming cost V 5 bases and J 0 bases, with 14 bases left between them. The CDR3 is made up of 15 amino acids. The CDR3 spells CASSRGGTFSYEQYF. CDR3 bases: TGTGCCAGCAGTAGGGGGGGAACCTTCTCCTACGAGCAGTACTTC.

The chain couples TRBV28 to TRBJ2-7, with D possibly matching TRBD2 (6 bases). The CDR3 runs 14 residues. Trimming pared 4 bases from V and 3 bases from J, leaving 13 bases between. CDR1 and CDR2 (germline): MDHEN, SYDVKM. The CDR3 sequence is CASSSYRRGYEQYV. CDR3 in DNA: TGTGCCAGCAGTTCCTACAGGCGGGGCTACGAGCAGTACGTC.

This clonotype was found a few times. For the CDR3, the DNA is TGTGCCAGCAGTTACCGGCTAGCGGGACACTCCTACAATGAGCAGTTCTTC. Residues: CASSYRLAGHSYNEQFF. The rearrangement joins TRBV6-5 to TRBJ2-1, with TRBD2 matching 9 bases. Germline V gene sequence: CDR1 MNHEY, CDR2 SVGAGI. Trimming removed 2 bases from V and 0 bases from J; junction bases left unmatched: 5. The CDR3 runs to 17 residues.

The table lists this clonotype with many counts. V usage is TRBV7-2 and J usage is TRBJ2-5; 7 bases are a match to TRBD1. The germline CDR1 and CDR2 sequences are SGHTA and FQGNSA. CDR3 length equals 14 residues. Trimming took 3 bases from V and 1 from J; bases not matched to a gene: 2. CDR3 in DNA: TGTGCCAGCAGCTTGACAGGGTCCCAAGAGACCCAGTACTTC. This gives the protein CASSLTGSQETQYF.

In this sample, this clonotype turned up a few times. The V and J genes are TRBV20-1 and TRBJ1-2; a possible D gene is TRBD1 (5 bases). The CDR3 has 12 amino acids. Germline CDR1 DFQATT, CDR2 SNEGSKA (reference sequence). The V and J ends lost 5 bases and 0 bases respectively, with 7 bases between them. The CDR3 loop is CSAETANYGYTF. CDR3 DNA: TGCAGTGCTGAGACAGCTAACTATGGCTACACCTTC.